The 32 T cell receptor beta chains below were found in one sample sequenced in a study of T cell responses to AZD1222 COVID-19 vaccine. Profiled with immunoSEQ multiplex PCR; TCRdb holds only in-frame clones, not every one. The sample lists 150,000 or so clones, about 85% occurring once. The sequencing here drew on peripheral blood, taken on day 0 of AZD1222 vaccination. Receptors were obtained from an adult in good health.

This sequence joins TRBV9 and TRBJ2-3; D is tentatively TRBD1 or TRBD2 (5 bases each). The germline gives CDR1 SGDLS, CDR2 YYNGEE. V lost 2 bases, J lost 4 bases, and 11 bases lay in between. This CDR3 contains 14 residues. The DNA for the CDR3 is TGTGCCAGCAGCGTTGAGGGGCTTGCAGATACGCAGTATTTT. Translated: CASSVEGLADTQYF.

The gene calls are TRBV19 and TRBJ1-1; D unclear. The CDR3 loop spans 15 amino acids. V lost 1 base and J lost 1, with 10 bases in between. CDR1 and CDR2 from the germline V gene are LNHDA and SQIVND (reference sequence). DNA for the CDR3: TGTGCCAGTAGTATAGGGCCGGGCGGGAACACTGAAGCTTTCTTT. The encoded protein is CASSIGPGGNTEAFF.

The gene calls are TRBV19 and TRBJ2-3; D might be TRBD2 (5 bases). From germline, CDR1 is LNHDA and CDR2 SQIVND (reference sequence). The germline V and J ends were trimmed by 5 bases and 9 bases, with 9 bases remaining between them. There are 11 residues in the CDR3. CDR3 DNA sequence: TGTGCCAGTAGTCCCGGGGAAACGCAGTATTTT. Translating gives CASSPGETQYF.

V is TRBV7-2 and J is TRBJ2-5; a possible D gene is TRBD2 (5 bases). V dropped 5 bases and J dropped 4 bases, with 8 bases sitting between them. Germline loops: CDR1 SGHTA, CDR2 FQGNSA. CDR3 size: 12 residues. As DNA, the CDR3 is TGTGCCAGCAGCGGACTGACAGAGACCCAGTACTTC. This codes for CASSGLTETQYF. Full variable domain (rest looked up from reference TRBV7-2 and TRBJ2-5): GAGVSQSPSNKVTEKGKDVELRCDPISGHTALYWYRQSLGQGLEFLIYFQGNSAPDKSGLPSDRFSAERTGGSVSTLTIQRTQQEDSAVYLCASSGLTETQYFGPGTRLLVL.

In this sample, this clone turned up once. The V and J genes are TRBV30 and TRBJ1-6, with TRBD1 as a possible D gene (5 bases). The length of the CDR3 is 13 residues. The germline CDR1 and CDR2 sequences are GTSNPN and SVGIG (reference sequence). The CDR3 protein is CGESRHGGSPLHF. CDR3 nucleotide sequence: TGTGGGGAGTCGCGACATGGGGGTTCACCCCTCCACTTT.

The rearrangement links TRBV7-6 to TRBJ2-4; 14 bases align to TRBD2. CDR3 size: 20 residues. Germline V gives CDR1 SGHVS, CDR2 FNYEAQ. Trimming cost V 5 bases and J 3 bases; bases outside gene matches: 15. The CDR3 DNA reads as TGTGCCAGCAGCATGTGGGGTGGACTAGCGGGGGGAATCGACAAAAACATTCAGTACTTC. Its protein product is CASSMWGGLAGGIDKNIQYF.

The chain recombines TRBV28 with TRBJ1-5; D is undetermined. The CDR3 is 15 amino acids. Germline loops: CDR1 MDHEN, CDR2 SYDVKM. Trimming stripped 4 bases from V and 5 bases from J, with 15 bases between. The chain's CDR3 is CASSSTWELYQPQHF. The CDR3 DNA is TGTGCCAGCAGTTCGACATGGGAATTGTATCAGCCCCAGCATTTT.

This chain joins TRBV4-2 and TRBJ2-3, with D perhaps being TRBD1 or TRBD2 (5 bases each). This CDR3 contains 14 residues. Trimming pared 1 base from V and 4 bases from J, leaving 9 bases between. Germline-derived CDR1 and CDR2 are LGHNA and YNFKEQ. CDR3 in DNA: TGTGCCAGCAGCCAAGGGGGGTTGGCAGATACGCAGTATTTT. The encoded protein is CASSQGGLADTQYF.

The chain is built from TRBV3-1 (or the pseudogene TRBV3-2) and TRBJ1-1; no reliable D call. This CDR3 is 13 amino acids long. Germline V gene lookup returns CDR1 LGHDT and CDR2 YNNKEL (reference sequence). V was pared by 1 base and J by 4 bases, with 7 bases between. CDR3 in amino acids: CASSQGAATEAFF. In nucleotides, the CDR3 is TGTGCCAGCAGCCAAGGAGCCGCCACTGAAGCTTTCTTT.

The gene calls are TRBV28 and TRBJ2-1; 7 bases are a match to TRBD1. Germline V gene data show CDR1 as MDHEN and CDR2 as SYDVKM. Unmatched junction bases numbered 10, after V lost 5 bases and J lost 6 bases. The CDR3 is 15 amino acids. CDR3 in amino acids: CASSTHRGFSNEQFF. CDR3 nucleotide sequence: TGTGCCAGCAGTACCCACAGGGGATTCAGCAATGAGCAGTTCTTC.

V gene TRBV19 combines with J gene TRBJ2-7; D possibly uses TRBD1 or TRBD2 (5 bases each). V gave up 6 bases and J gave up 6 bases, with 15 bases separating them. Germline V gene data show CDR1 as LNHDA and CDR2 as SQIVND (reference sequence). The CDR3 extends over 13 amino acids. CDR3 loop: CASSPGPPGEQYF. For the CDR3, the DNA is TGTGCCAGTAGCCCGGGACCCCCGGGCGAGCAGTACTTC. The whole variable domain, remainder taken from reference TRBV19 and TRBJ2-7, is DGGITQSPKYLFRKEGQNVTLSCEQNLNHDAMYWYRQDPGQGLRLIYYSQIVNDFQKGDIAEGYSVSREKKESFPLTVTSAQKNPTAFYLCASSPGPPGEQYFGPGTRLTVT.

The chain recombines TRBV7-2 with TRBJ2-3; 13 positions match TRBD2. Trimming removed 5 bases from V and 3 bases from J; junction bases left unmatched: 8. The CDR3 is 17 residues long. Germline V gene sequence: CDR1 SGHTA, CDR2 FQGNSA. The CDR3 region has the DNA TGTGCCAGCAGCAAAAGGACTAGCGGGGGTCCTACAGATACGCAGTATTTT. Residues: CASSKRTSGGPTDTQYF.

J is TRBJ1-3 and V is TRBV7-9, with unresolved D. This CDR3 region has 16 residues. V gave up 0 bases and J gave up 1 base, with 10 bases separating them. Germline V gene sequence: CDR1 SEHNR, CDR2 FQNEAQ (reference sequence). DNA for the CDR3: TGTGCCAGCAGCTTAGCTCGGTGGGGTTCTGGAAACACCATATATTTT. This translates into CASSLARWGSGNTIYF.

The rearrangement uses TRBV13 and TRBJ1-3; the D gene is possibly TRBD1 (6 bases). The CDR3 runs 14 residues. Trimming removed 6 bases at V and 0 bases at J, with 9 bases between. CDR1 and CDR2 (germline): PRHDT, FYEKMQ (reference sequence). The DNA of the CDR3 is TGTGCCAGCAGTCAAGGGGGCTCTGGAAACACCATATATTTT. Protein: CASSQGGSGNTIYF.

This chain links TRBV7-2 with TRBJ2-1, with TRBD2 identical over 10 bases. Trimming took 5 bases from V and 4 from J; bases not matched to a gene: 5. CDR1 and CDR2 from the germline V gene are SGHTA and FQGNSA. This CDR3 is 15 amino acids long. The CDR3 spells CASSILAGIYNEQFF. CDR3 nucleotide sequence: TGTGCCAGCAGCATACTAGCGGGGATTTACAATGAGCAGTTCTTC.

The CDR3 is CASSQDKDSNQPQHF. In DNA, the CDR3 is TGCGCCAGCAGCCAAGATAAAGATAGCAATCAGCCCCAGCATTTT. This chain links TRBV4-3 with TRBJ1-5, with unresolved D. Trimming removed 0 bases from V and 0 bases from J, with 6 bases in between. Per the germline V gene, CDR1 is LGHNA and CDR2 is YSLEER. The CDR3 runs 15 residues.

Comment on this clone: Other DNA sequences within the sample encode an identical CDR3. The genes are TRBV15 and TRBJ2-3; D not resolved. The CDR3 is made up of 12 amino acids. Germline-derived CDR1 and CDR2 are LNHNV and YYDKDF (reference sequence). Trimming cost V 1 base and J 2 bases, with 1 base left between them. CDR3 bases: TGTGCCACCAGCAGAGCCACAGATACGCAGTATTTT. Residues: CATSRATDTQYF.

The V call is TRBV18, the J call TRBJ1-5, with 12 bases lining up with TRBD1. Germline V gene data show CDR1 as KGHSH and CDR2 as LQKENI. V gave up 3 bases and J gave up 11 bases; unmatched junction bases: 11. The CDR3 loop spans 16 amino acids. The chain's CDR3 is CASSPRPGQGAGAQHF. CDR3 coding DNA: TGTGCCAGCTCACCCCGGCCGGGACAGGGGGCAGGGGCCCAGCATTTT.

CDR3 loop: CASRSLGGVDNEKLFF. In DNA, the CDR3 is TGTGCCAGCAGGTCACTTGGGGGTGTTGATAATGAAAAACTGTTTTTT. This sequence joins TRBV7-9 and TRBJ1-4; D might be TRBD1 (5 bases). Germline CDR1 SEHNR, CDR2 FQNEAQ (reference sequence). CDR3 length equals 16 residues. Trimming removed 6 bases from V and 4 bases from J, with 18 bases in between. The full variable domain, completed using reference TRBV7-9 and TRBJ1-4, is DTGVSQNPRHKITKRGQNVTFRCDPISEHNRLYWYRQTLGQGPEFLTYFQNEAQLEKSRLLSDRFSAERPKGSFSTLEIQRTEQGDSAMYLCASRSLGGVDNEKLFFGSGTQLSVL.

As DNA, the CDR3 is TGTGCTAGTGGTCCGACAGGGGGGGGCAATCAGCCCCAGCATTTT. Translation gives CASGPTGGGNQPQHF. The J gene is TRBJ1-5, the V gene TRBV12-5; 9 nucleotides match TRBD1. The V segment lost 5 bases and the J segment 2 bases; nucleotides outside the gene matches: 4. The germline V gene has CDR1 LGHNT and CDR2 FRNRAP. There are 15 residues in the CDR3.

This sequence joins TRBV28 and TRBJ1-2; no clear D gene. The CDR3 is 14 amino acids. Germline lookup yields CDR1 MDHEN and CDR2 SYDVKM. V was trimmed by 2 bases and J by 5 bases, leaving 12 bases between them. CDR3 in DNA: TGTGCCAGCAGTTTAGGAGGTTCGGATTATGGCTACACCTTC. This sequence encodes CASSLGGSDYGYTF.

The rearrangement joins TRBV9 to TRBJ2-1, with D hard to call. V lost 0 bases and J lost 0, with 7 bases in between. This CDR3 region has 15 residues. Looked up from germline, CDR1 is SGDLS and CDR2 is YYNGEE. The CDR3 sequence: CASSVVSNSYNEQFF. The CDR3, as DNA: TGTGCCAGCAGCGTAGTTAGTAACTCCTACAATGAGCAGTTCTTC.

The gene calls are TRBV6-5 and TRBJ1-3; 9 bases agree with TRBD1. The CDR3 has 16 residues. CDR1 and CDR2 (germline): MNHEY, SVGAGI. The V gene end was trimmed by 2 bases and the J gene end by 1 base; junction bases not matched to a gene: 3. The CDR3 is CASSYRTGVSGNTIYF. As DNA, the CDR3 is TGTGCCAGCAGTTACAGGACAGGGGTTTCTGGAAACACCATATATTTT.

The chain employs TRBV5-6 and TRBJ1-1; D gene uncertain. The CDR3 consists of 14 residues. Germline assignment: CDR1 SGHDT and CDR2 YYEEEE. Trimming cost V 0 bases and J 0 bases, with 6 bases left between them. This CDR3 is CASSLGTVNTEAFF. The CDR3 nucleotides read TGTGCCAGCAGCTTGGGGACCGTGAACACTGAAGCTTTCTTT.

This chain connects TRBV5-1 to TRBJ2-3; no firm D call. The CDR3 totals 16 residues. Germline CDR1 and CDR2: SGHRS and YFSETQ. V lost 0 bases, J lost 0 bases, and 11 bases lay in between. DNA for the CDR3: TGCGCCAGCAGCTTGGGGGCTCAAGCGAGCACAGATACGCAGTATTTT. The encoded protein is CASSLGAQASTDTQYF.

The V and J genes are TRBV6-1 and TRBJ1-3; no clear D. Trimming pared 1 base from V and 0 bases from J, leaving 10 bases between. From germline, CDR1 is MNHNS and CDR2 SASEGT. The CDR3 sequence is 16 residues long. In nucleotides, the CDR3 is TGTGCCAGCAGTGAAGTTGAAGCTATCTCTGGAAACACCATATATTTT. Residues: CASSEVEAISGNTIYF.

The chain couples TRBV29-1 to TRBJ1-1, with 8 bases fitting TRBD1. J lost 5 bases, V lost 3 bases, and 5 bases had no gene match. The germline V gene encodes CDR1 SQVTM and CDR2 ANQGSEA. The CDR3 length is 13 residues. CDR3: CSVDRGPFTEAFF. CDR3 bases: TGCAGCGTTGACAGGGGGCCGTTTACTGAAGCTTTCTTT.

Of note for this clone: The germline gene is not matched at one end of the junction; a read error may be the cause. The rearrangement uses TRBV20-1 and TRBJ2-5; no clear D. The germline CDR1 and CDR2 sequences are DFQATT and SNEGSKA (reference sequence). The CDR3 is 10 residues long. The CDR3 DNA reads TGCAGTGCTAGAGGTCCCACCCCGGACTTC. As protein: CSARGPTPDF.

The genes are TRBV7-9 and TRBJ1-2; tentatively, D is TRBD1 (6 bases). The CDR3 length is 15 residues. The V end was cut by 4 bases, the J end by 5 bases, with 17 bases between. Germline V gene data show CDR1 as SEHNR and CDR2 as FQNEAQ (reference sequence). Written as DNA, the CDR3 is TGTGCCAGCAGCTCCCGGGGGGGCGATGATTATGGCTACACCTTC. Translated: CASSSRGGDDYGYTF. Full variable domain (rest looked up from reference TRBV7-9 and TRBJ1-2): DTGVSQNPRHKITKRGQNVTFRCDPISEHNRLYWYRQTLGQGPEFLTYFQNEAQLEKSRLLSDRFSAERPKGSFSTLEIQRTEQGDSAMYLCASSSRGGDDYGYTFGSGTRLTVV.

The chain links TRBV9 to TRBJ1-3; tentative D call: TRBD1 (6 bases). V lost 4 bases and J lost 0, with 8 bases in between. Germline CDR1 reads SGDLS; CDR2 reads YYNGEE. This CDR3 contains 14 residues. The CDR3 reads CASSIGGSGNTIYF. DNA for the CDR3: TGTGCCAGCAGCATAGGGGGCTCTGGAAACACCATATATTTT.

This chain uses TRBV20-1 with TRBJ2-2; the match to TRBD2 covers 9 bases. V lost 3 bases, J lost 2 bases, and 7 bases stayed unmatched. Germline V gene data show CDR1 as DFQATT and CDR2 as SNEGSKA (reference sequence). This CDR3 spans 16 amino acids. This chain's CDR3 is CSASPSTSGNTGELFF. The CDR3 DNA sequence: TGCAGTGCTAGTCCCTCGACTAGCGGTAACACCGGGGAGCTGTTTTTT.

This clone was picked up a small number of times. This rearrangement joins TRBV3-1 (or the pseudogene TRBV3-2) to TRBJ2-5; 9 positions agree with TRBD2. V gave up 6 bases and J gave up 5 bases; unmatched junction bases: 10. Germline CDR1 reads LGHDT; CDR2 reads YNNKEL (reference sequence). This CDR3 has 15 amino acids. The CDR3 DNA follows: TGTGCCAGCAGTTCAACGGGGAGCGGGGGGGAGACCCAGTACTTC. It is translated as CASSSTGSGGETQYF.